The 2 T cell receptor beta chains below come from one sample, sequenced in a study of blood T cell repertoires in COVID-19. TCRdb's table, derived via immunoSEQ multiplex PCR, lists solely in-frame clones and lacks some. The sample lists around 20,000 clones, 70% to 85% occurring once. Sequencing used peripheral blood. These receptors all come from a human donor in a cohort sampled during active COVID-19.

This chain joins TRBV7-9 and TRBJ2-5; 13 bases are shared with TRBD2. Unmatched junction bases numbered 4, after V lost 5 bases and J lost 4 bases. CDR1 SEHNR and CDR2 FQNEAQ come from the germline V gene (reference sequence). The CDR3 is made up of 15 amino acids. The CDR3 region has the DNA TGTGCCAGCAGCGCAAGGACTAGCGGGAGAGAGACCCAGTACTTC. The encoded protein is CASSARTSGRETQYF.

CDR3 in DNA: TGTGCCAGCAGCTCTACAGGGGATCAGCCCCAGCATTTT. It translates to CASSSTGDQPQHF. V is TRBV5-6 and J is TRBJ1-5; 7 nucleotides line up with TRBD1. After removal of 3 bases from V and 5 bases from J, the junction contained 2 bases not matched to a gene. Germline-derived CDR1 and CDR2 are SGHDT and YYEEEE. The CDR3 has 13 residues. The full variable domain, in which reference TRBV5-6 and TRBJ1-5 provide the parts outside the CDR3, is DAGVTQSPTHLIKTRGQQVTLRCSPKSGHDTVSWYQQALGQGPQFIFQYYEEEERQRGNFPDRFSGHQFPNYSSELNVNALLLGDSALYLCASSSTGDQPQHFGDGTRLSIL.